One T cell receptor beta chain is described in this entry. Its target is unknown. CD45RO-negative CD8 cells positively selected for CCR7 made up the naive population, which excluded terminally differentiated effector memory CD45RA+ cells. The CDR3 sequence is 15 residues long. V lost 4 bases and J lost 1, with 14 bases in between. Germline CDR1 reads MNHNS; CDR2 reads SASEGT. The sample originates from a study of shared clonotypes between healthy human individuals. Generated by immunoSEQ multiplex PCR, the TCRdb table keeps only in-frame clones and is missing some. The data hold approximately 600,000 clones, with approximately 96% observed a single time. Study-wide results and caveats: Non-shared clonotypes showed lower generation probabilities than clonotypes common to all four donors.

The TCR originated in a woman in her twenties or thirties in good health. This chain uses TRBV6-1 with TRBJ2-7; D possibly corresponds to TRBD2 (6 bases). Sequences were obtained from naive CD8+ T cells sorted from blood. CDR3 region: CASSGPGLRSYEQYF. The DNA for the CDR3 is TGTGCCAGCAGTGGGCCGGGACTTAGATCCTACGAGCAGTACTTC.